This T cell receptor beta chain was observed in a study of blood T cell repertoires in COVID-19 (dated by TCRdb to the early 2020s). With respect to the entire study: Samples covering the acute and convalescent phases of COVID-19 were provided by collaborators in the United States, Italy and Spain. The repertoires were released in a freely available public database intended as a resource for research on the immune response to SARS-CoV-2. The samples were drawn from the first 160 participants of the ongoing ImmuneRACE study and from 1,254 subjects provided by 6 global collaborators. Sample metadata almost always included a de-identified subject ID, COVID-19 status, age in years and sex. The dataset comprised deeply sampled blood TCRbeta repertoires from subjects exposed to, actively infected with, or recovered from COVID-19. The prospective study material was composed of cDNA or gDNA derived from T cells, B-cell-depleted T cells, or PBMCs. Where available, HLA class I and class II types were obtained from metadata supplied by the sample provider rather than from assay-based typing.

This clone was detected once. This receptor's antigen is unknown. Nothing much larger sits one base from this clone, and base qualities are not available. Results the study describes overall, beyond this receptor: The amount of clinical and demographic metadata varied by source and participant and was provided uncurated.

From cysteine to phenylalanine, the CDR3 is 15 amino acids long. Only the CDR3 DNA is retained, 45 bases long and in frame from the first base. Trimming removed 0 bases from V and 2 bases from J, leaving 11 bases between the germline ends. For CDR1 and CDR2, the germline V gene lists SGHRS and YFSETQ. The immunoSEQ Assay, a bias-controlled multiplex PCR, was used to amplify TCRbeta CDR3 regions from genomic DNA. Regarding the original processing steps: Nucleated cell counts per sample were estimated from amplification of reference gene primers within the assay. To quantify the absolute abundance of each unique TCRbeta CDR3 rearrangement, sequence reads were collapsed and filtered. For each sample, productive Simpson clonality was calculated as the square root of Simpson's diversity index over productive rearrangements. The table was pulled from immuneACCESS by TCRdb, which kept in-frame rearrangements only. Such tables lose some clones; where checked, under half of the loss comes from unresolved V genes, and the rest has no known cause. The V and J calls and the clone size are those of that table, but D and trimming were determined from the DNA. The sample table lists 300,000 or so clones, 70% to 90% of them with a count of one. Of the sample, approximately 5.4% is held by the ten largest clones.

Participants in the prospective study were aged roughly 18 to 100 years, lived in about two dozen United States geographic areas, and enrolled through a virtual design. In the prospective study, participants were assigned to cohorts based on the clinical history participants reported in a screening survey and a study questionnaire. ImmuneRACE Cohort 3 recovered participants were defined by two consecutive negative NP/OP PCR tests, healthcare professional clearance, or symptom resolution. Each participant in the prospective study had whole blood, serum and a nasopharyngeal or oropharyngeal swab collected by mobile phlebotomists. Additional blood draws and questionnaires over an approximately two-month period could optionally be provided by prospective study participants. Before DNA extraction, blood samples from the prospective study were shipped at room temperature or frozen.

The sequence links TRBV5-1 to TRBJ1-2; TRBD1 is perhaps the D gene, given 5 matching bases. The sequenced material came from PBMCs or T cells enriched from blood (not recorded which). The clonotype originates from a woman younger than 45 who had recovered from COVID-19. The DNA sequence follows: TGCGCCAGCAGCTTGGAGGGGTGGGAAAACTATGGCTACACCTTC. Its translation reads: CASSLEGWENYGYTF.